The next 12 T cell receptor beta chains were all read from a single sample in a study of cytomegalovirus exposure and HLA in healthy donors. This PCR relied on a set of 60 Vbeta primers and 13 Jbeta primers. The table came from immunoSEQ multiplex PCR; TCRdb's copy has only in-frame clones and leaves some out. The sample consists of approximately 82,000 clones, 78% of them appearing once. The sequenced sample consisted of PBMCs. All receptors come from a man in his forties in good health and CMV-seronegative.

CDR3 in amino acids: CSVRAGGGSTGELFF. CDR3 nucleotide sequence: TGCAGCGTTAGAGCGGGAGGCGGAAGTACCGGGGAGCTGTTTTTT. V is TRBV29-1 and J is TRBJ2-2, with TRBD2 identical over 9 bases. This CDR3 has 15 amino acids. The trim removed 5 bases at V and 5 bases at J, leaving 9 bases unmatched. The V gene's germline CDR1 is SQVTM and CDR2 ANQGSEA.

This chain links TRBV7-9 with TRBJ2-1, with TRBD2 matching 7 bases. CDR3 length: 15 residues. Trimming took 1 base from V and 5 from J; bases not matched to a gene: 5. Germline CDR1 is SEHNR and CDR2 is FQNEAQ (reference sequence). CDR3 amino acids: CASSLDLGTNNEQFF. CDR3 bases: TGTGCCAGCAGCTTAGATCTAGGGACTAACAATGAGCAGTTCTTC. Together with reference TRBV7-9 and TRBJ2-1, the CDR3 gives the full variable domain: DTGVSQNPRHKITKRGQNVTFRCDPISEHNRLYWYRQTLGQGPEFLTYFQNEAQLEKSRLLSDRFSAERPKGSFSTLEIQRTEQGDSAMYLCASSLDLGTNNEQFFGPGTRLTVL.

This CDR3 is CASSLVIAGVNEQFF. CDR3 DNA: TGCGCCAGCAGCTTGGTAATAGCGGGAGTAAATGAGCAGTTCTTC. V usage is TRBV5-1 and J usage is TRBJ2-1; the match to TRBD2 covers 9 bases. With 0 bases clipped from V and 7 bases from J, the junction kept 5 bases outside the gene matches. This CDR3 is built from 15 residues. Germline CDR1 is SGHRS and CDR2 is YFSETQ.

In its sample, this clone was seen a few times. The V call is TRBV6-1, the J call TRBJ2-7; the match to TRBD1 covers 10 bases. Germline CDR1 reads MNHNS; CDR2 reads SASEGT. This CDR3 region has 13 residues. The trim removed 7 bases at V and 6 bases at J, leaving 6 bases unmatched. The CDR3 DNA reads TGTGCCAGCAACGCCGGGACAGGGGCCGAGCAGTACTTC. This codes for CASNAGTGAEQYF.

The V gene is TRBV10-3, the J gene TRBJ2-7; no clear D. The CDR3 consists of 13 residues. Germline CDR1 and CDR2: ENHRY and SYGVKD. The ends were cut back, 11 bases at V and 3 bases at J, with 17 bases in the middle. In DNA form, the CDR3 reads TGTGCCGAGAGCAGTGGGCCTAACTACGAGCAGTACTTC. Translating gives CAESSGPNYEQYF.

On this clone: A read error may produce the germline difference seen at one junction end. The chain joins TRBV10-3 to TRBJ2-7; D might be TRBD2 (5 bases). The V gene's germline CDR1 is ENHRY and CDR2 SYGVKD. This CDR3 is 11 amino acids long. The CDR3: CAISRDYGQYF. In DNA, the CDR3 is TGTGCCATCAGCAGAGACTACGGGCAGTACTTC.

The CDR3 DNA sequence: TGCGCCAGCAGTGAGTCGAGTCCGGGGGATACGCAGTATTTT. Its protein is CASSESSPGDTQYF. The V and J genes are TRBV10-2 and TRBJ2-3; tentative D call: TRBD2 (5 bases). The V end lost 0 bases, the J end lost 6 bases, and 10 bases lay between the germline ends. In germline, CDR1 is WSHSY, CDR2 SAAADI. This CDR3 is 14 amino acids long.

The chain combines TRBV7-3 with TRBJ1-4, with TRBD1 matching over 9 bases. The CDR3 contains 17 residues. Germline CDR1 SGHTA, CDR2 FQGTGA. V shed 5 bases, J shed 4 bases, and the junction held 11 bases outside the gene matches. CDR3: CASSRGLGTGINEKLFF. Here the CDR3 DNA reads TGTGCCAGCAGCCGGGGTTTAGGGACAGGGATTAATGAAAAACTGTTTTTT.

This clone has a handful of counts. The V gene is TRBV29-1, the J gene TRBJ1-4; tentative D call: TRBD1 (5 bases). V was cut by 6 bases and J by 4 bases, with 12 bases left in between. The germline V gene has CDR1 SQVTM and CDR2 ANQGSEA. The CDR3 spans 13 residues. For the CDR3, the DNA is TGCAGCGTGGGGGGACGGGTTAATGAAAAACTGTTTTTT. Translated, it gives CSVGGRVNEKLFF.

A word on this clone: A read error may account for a junction end that differs from germline. The J gene is TRBJ2-1, the V gene TRBV6-5; 9 nucleotides line up with TRBD1. Germline V lookup: CDR1 MNHEY, CDR2 SVGAGI. The CDR3 is 13 residues long. The CDR3 loop is CASSPGTGPTGVF. CDR3 sequence (DNA): TGTGCCAGCAGTCCCGGGACAGGGCCGACCGGGGTCTTC.

This clone came up once. The genes are TRBV7-2 and TRBJ2-5; the match to TRBD2 covers 11 bases. The CDR3 consists of 16 residues. The germline gives CDR1 SGHTA, CDR2 FQGNSA. Trimming at V came to 1 base and at J to 5 bases, leaving 6 bases not matched to a gene. The CDR3 DNA is TGTGCCAGCAGCTTAGGAGGTGTAGCGGGAGGGGAGACCCAGTACTTC. Its translation: CASSLGGVAGGETQYF.

The chain recombines TRBV6-1 with TRBJ1-5, with TRBD1 identical over 7 bases. This CDR3 is 13 amino acids long. Germline V gives CDR1 MNHNS, CDR2 SASEGT. After removal of 7 bases from V and 11 bases from J, the junction contained 11 bases not matched to a gene. The CDR3 region is CASTLTGPRAQHF. As DNA, the CDR3 is TGTGCCAGCACCCTGACAGGGCCCAGGGCCCAGCATTTT.